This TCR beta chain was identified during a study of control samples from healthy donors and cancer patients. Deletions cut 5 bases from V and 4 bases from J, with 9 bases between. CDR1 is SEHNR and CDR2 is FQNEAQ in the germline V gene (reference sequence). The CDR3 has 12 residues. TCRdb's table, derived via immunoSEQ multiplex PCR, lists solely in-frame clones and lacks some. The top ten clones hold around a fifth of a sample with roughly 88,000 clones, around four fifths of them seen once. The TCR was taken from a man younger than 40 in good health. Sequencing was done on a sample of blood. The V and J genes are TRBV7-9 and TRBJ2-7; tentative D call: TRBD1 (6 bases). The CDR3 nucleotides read TGTGCCAGCAGCGCACAGGGTTACGAGCAGTACTTC. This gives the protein CASSAQGYEQYF.